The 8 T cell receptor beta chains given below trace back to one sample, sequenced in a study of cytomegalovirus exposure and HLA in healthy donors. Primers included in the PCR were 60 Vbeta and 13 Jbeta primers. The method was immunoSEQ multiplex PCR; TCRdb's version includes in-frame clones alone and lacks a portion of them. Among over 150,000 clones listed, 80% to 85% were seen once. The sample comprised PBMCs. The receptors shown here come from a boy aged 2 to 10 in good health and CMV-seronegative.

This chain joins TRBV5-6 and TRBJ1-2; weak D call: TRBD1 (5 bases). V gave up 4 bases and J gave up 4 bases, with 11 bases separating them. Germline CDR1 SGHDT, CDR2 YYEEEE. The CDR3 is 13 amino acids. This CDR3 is CASSHQGSYGYTF. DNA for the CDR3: TGTGCCAGCAGCCATCAGGGAAGCTATGGCTACACCTTC.

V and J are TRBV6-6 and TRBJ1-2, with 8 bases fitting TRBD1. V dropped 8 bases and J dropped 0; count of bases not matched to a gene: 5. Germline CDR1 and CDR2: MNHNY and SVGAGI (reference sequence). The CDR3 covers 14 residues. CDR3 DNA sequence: TGTGCCAGCGGGGGGACAGGAGCTAACTATGGCTACACCTTC. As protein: CASGGTGANYGYTF.

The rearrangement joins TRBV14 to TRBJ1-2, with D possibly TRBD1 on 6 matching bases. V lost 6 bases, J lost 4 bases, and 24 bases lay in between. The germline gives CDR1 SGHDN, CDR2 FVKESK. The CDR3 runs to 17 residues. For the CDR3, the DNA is TGTGCCAGCAGTCAGTGGGGCGGTCAGGGGACGACCTATGGCTACACCTTC. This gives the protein CASSQWGGQGTTYGYTF.

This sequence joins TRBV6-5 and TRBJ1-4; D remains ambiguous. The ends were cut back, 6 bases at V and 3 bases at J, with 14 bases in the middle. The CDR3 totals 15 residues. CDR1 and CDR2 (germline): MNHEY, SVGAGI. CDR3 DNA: TGTGCCAGCAGACCCTCCGAGGGCGCTAATGAAAAACTGTTTTTT. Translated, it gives CASRPSEGANEKLFF.

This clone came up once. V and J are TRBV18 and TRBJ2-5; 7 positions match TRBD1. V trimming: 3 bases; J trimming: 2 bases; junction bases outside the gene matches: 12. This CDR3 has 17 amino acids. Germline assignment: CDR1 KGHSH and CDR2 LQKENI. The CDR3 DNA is TGTGCCAGCTCACCCGCTGTGACAGGGCCCCCACAAGAGACCCAGTACTTC. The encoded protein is CASSPAVTGPPQETQYF. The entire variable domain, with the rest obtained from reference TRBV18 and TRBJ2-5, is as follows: NAGVMQNPRHLVRRRGQEARLRCSPMKGHSHVYWYRQLPEEGLKFMVYLQKENIIDESGMPKERFSAEFPKEGPSILRIQQVVRGDSAAYFCASSPAVTGPPQETQYFGPGTRLLVL.

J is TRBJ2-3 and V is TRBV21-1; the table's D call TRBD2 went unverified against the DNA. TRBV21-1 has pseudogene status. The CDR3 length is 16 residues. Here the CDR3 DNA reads TGTGCCAGCAGCAACCCGACTAGTTTCGGCACAGATACGCAGTATTTT. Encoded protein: CASSNPTSFGTDTQYF.

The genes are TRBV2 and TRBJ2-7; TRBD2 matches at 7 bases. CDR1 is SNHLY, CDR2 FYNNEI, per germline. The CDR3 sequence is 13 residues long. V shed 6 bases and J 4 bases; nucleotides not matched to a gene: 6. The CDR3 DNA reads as TGTGCCAGCAGCGGGGAGGGGAGATACGAGCAGTACTTC. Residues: CASSGEGRYEQYF.

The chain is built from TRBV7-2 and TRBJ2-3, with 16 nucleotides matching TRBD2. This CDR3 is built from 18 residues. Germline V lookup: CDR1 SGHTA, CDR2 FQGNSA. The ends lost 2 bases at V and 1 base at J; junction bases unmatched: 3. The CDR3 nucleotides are TGTGCCAGCAGCTTACAGGGACTAGCGGGAGGGCGCACAGATACGCAGTATTTT. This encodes CASSLQGLAGGRTDTQYF.